This TCR beta chain was recorded in a study of control samples from healthy donors and cancer patients (TCRdb year 2020). CDR1 GTSNPN and CDR2 SVGIG are derived from the germline V gene (reference sequence). Counted from cysteine to phenylalanine, this CDR3 has 14 amino acids. Only CDR3 DNA remains: 42 bases, in frame from the first base. After removal of 3 bases from V and 10 bases from J, the junction retains 5 bases not matched to a gene. A note on this clone: Its antigen is not yet known. Base qualities are missing; no much larger clone stands one base away.

The library was built by means of the immunoSEQ multiplex PCR assay. Here the immuneACCESS table is served through TCRdb, limited to in-frame sequences with V and J called. Missing clones are a known gap in these copies; in checked studies unresolved V genes cover under half, and the rest lacks a known reason. The sample table shows around 130,000 clones, and about 95% are seen once. About 4% of the sample belongs to the ten largest clones. The specimen sequenced was blood. The TCR was taken from a man aged 25-45 years in good health. The chain is encoded by TRBV30 joined to TRBJ1-6; 11 central nucleotides agree with TRBD1. The CDR3 region: CAWRVDRGLSPLHF. The DNA reads TGTGCCTGGAGGGTGGACAGGGGGCTATCACCCCTCCACTTT. This CDR3, with the reference TRBV30 and TRBJ1-6 proteins standing in past its ends, gives the full variable domain SQTIHQWPATLVQPVGSPLSLECTVEGTSNPNLYWYRQAAGRGLQLLFYSVGIGQISSEVPQNLSASRPQDRQFILSSKKLLLSDSGFYLCAWRVDRGLSPLHFGNGTRLTVT.